The clone carrying this T cell receptor beta chain was seen only a few times. In the study's own analysis: Amplification of reference gene primers was used by the study to estimate nucleated cell counts. Profiled with immunoSEQ multiplex PCR; TCRdb holds only in-frame clones, not every one. D and trimming were read from the DNA, whereas the V and J calls and clone size are those reported in that table. The data show about 270,000 clones, with more than 65% seen just once and 3.1% held by the top ten. The record originates from a study of blood T cell repertoires in COVID-19. In the study overall: In each case, the material was cDNA or gDNA derived from T cells, B-cell-depleted T cells, or PBMCs.

The germline V gene encodes CDR1 SGHRS and CDR2 YFSETQ. The V and J ends lost 0 bases and 3 bases, in that order; junction bases with no gene match: 6. This CDR3 region has 15 residues. The TCR was taken from a woman between 18 and 29 years old with acute or convalescent COVID-19. This chain connects TRBV5-1 to TRBJ2-7; 7 positions agree with TRBD1. The sample was peripheral blood. CDR3: CASSLAPGQYYEQYF. CDR3 nucleotides: TGCGCCAGCAGCTTGGCCCCGGGACAGTACTACGAGCAGTACTTC.